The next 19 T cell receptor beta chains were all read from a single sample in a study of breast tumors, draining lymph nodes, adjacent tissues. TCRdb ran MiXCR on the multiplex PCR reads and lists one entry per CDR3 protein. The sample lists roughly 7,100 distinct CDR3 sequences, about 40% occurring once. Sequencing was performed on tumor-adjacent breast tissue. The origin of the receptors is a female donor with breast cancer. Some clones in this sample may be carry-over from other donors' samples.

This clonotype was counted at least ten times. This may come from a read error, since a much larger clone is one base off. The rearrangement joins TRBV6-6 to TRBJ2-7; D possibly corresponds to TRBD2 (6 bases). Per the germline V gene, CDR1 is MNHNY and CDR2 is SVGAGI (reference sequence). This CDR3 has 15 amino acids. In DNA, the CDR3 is TGTGCCAGCAGTCACTCCGGCGGGGCAAACTACGAGCAGTACTTC. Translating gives CASSHSGGANYEQYF.

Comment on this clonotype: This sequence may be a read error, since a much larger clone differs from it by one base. The CDR3 bases are TGTGCCAGCAGTCCCCTCGGGATTAGAATCCCGAATGAGCAGTTCTTC. Protein product: CASSPLGIRIPNEQFF. The chain carries TRBV27 and TRBJ2-1; D is perhaps TRBD2 (5 bases). Trimming removed 5 bases at V and 7 bases at J, with 21 bases between. There are 16 residues in the CDR3. The germline V gene has CDR1 MNHEY and CDR2 SMNVEV (reference sequence).

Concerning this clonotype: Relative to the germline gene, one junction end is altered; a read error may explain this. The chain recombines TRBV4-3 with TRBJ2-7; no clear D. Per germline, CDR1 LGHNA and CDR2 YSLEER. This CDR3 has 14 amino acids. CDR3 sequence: CASSQELHSVEQCF. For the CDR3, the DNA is TGCGCCAGCAGCCAAGAGCTACACAGCGTCGAGCAGTGCTTC.

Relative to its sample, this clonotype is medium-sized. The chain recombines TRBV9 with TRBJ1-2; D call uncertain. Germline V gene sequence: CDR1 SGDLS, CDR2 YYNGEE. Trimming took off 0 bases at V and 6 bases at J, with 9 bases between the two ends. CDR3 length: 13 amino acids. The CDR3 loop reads CASSVVGNNGYTF. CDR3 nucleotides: TGTGCCAGCAGCGTAGTCGGGAATAATGGCTACACCTTC.

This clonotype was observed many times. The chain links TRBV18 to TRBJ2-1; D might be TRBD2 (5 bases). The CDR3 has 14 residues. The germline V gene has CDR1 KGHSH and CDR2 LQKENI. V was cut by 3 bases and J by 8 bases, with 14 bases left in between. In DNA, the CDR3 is TGTGCCAGCTCACCGTCGAGGGCGGTCGATGAGCAGTTCTTC. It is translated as CASSPSRAVDEQFF.

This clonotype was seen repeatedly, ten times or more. CDR3 protein: CASSPGTKWQYF. CDR3 bases: TGTGCCAGCAGTCCCGGGACAAAGTGGCAGTATTTT. The rearrangement links TRBV28 to TRBJ2-3; a possible D gene is TRBD1 (6 bases). CDR1 and CDR2 from the germline V gene are MDHEN and SYDVKM. The CDR3 runs 12 residues. V lost 5 bases and J lost 11, with 14 bases in between.

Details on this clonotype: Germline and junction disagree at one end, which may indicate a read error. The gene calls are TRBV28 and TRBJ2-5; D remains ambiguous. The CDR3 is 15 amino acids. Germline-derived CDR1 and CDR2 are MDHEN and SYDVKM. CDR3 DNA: TGTGCCAGCGGTTTGGGGAACAGTCGCCAAGAGACCCAGTACTTC. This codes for CASGLGNSRQETQYF.

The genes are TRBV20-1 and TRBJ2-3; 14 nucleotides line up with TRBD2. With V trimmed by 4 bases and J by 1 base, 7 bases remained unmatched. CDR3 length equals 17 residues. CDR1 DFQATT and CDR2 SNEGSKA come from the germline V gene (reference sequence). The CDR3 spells CSATAGLAGAGTDTQYF. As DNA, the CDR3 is TGCAGTGCTACTGCGGGACTAGCGGGAGCGGGCACAGATACGCAGTATTTT.

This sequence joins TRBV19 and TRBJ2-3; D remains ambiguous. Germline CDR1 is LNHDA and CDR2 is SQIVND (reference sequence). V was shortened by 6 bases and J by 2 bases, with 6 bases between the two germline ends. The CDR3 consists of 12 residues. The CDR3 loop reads CASRGLTDTQYF. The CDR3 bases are TGTGCCAGTAGAGGCCTCACAGATACGCAGTATTTT.

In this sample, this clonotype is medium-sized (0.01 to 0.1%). The CDR3 DNA is TGTGCCAGCAGCTTACGGCTAGCGGGGATACAAGATACGCAGTATTTT. Protein product: CASSLRLAGIQDTQYF. The rearrangement links TRBV7-8 to TRBJ2-3, with TRBD2 identical over 9 bases. V shed 2 bases and J 5 bases; nucleotides not matched to a gene: 8. In germline, CDR1 is SGHVS, CDR2 FQNEAQ. The CDR3 consists of 16 residues. The entire variable domain, with the rest obtained from reference TRBV7-8 and TRBJ2-3, is as follows: GAGVSQSPRYKVAKRGQDVALRCDPISGHVSLFWYQQALGQGPEFLTYFQNEAQLDKSGLPSDRFFAERPEGSVSTLKIQRTQQEDSAVYLCASSLRLAGIQDTQYFGPGTRLTVL.

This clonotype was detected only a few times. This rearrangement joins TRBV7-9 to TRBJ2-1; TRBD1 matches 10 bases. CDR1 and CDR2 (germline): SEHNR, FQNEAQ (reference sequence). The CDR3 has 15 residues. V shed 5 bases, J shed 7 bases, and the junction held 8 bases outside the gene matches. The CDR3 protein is CASSVTGTGENEQFF. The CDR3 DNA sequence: TGTGCCAGCAGCGTTACCGGGACAGGGGAGAATGAGCAGTTCTTC.

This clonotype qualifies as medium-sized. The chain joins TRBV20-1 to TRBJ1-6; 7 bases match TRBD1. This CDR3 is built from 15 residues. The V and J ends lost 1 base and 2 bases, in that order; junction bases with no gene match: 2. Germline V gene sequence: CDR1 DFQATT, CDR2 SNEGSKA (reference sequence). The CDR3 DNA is TGCAGTGCTAGAGCGACAGGGCCCTATAATTCACCCCTCCACTTT. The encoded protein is CSARATGPYNSPLHF.

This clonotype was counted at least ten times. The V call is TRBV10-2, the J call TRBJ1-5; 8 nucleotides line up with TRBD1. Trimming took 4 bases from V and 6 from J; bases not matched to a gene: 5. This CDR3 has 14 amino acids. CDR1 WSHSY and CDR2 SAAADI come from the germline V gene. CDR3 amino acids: CASSARDRRQPQHF. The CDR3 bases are TGCGCCAGCAGTGCCCGGGACAGGCGTCAGCCCCAGCATTTT.

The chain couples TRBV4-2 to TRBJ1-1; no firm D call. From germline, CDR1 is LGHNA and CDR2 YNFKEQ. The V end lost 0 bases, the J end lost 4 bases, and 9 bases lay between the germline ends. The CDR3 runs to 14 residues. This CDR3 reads CASSQDSRATEAFF. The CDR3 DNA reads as TGTGCCAGCAGCCAAGATTCGAGGGCCACTGAAGCTTTCTTT.

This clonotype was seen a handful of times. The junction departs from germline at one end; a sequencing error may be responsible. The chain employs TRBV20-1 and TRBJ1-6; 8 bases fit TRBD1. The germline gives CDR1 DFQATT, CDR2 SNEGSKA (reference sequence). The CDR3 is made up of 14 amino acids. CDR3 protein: CSARQGAQNSPPHF. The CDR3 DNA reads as TGCAGCGCCCGTCAGGGGGCGCAGAATTCACCCCCCCACTTT.

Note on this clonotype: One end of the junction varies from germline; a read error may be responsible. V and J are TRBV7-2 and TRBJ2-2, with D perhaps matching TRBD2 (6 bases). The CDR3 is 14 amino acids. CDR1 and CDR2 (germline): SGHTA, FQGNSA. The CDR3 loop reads CACSRGTYTGELFF. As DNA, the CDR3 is TGTGCCTGCAGTCGCGGGACTTACACCGGGGAGCTGTTTTTT.

For the CDR3, the DNA is TGTGCCAGCAATGGACCAGGGATGTACACTGAAGCTTTCTTT. Protein: CASNGPGMYTEAFF. The V call is TRBV28, the J call TRBJ1-1; weak D call: TRBD1 (5 bases). Trimming cost V 7 bases and J 3 bases, with 15 bases left between them. Germline-derived CDR1 and CDR2 are MDHEN and SYDVKM. CDR3 length: 14 amino acids.

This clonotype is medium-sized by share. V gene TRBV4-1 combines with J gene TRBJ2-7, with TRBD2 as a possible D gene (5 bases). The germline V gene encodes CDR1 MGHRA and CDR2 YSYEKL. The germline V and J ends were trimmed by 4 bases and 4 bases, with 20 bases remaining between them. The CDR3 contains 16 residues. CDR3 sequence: CASSPITRETTYEQYF. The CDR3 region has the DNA TGCGCCAGCAGCCCCATAACGAGGGAGACTACTTACGAGCAGTACTTC.

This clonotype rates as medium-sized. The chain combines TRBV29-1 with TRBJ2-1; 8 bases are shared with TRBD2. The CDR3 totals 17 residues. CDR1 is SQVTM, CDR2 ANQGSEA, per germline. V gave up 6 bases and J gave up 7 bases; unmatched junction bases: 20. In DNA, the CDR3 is TGCAGCGTACCCCCCAGCTATAGCGGGGCCCCGGGGAATGAGCAGTTCTTC. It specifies CSVPPSYSGAPGNEQFF.